The 2 T cell receptor beta chains reported below all come from one sample, sequenced in a study of early T cells in non-severe SARS-CoV-2 infection. TCRdb re-called the 5' RACE reads with MiXCR, one entry per CDR3 protein. The data show tens of thousands of distinct CDR3 sequences, 5.3% seen once. What was sequenced was whole blood. All receptors come from an adult who was a healthcare worker with PCR-confirmed SARS-CoV-2 infection or an uninfected control (not recorded which).

This clonotype has only a few counts. V usage is TRBV20-1 and J usage is TRBJ1-6; no reliable D call. The germline V gene has CDR1 DFQATT and CDR2 SNEGSKA (reference sequence). The ends were cut back, 2 bases at V and 4 bases at J, with 15 bases in the middle. There are 16 residues in the CDR3. The DNA of the CDR3 is TGCAGTGCTAGATTATTCGGGCACTCATATAATTCACCCCTCCACTTT. It codes for CSARLFGHSYNSPLHF.

This clonotype was recorded many times. V and J are TRBV7-6 and TRBJ2-1; 13 nucleotides match TRBD2. The ends lost 6 bases at V and 7 bases at J; junction bases unmatched: 6. The germline V gene has CDR1 SGHVS and CDR2 FNYEAQ. This CDR3 comprises 15 residues. Written as DNA, the CDR3 is TGTGCCAGCAGTTGGACTAGCGGGAGCGGGAATGAGCAGTTCTTC. Translation gives CASSWTSGSGNEQFF.